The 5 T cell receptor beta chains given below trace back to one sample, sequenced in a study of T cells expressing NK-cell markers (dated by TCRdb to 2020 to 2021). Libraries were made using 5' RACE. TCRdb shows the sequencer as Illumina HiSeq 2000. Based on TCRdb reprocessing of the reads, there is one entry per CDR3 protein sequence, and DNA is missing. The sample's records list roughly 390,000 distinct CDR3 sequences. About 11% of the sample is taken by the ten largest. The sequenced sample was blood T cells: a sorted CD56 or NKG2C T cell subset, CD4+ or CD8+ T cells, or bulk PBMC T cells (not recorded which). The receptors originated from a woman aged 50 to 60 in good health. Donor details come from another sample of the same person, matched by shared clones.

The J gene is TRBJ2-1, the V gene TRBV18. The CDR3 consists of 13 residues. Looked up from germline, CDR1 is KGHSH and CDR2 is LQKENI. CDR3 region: CASSPQAYNEQFF.

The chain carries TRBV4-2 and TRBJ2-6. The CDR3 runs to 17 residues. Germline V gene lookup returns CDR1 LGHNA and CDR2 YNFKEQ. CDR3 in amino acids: CASSGVAAPAGANVLTF.

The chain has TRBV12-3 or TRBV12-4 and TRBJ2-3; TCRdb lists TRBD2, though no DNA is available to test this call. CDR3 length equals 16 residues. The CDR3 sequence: CASSPEASGSVDTQYF.

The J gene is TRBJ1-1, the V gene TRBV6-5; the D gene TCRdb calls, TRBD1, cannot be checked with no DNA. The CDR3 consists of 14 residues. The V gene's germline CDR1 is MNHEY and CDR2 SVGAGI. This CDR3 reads CASRRTGTNTEAFF.

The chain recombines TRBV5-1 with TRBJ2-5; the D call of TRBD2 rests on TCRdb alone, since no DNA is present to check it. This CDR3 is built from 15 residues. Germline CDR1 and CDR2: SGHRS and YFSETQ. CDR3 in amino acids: CASSFQTRSIETQYF. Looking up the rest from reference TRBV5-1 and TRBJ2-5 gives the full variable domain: KAGVTQTPRYLIKTRGQQVTLSCSPISGHRSVSWYQQTPGQGLQFLFEYFSETQRNKGNFPGRFSGRQFSNSRSEMNVSTLELGDSALYLCASSFQTRSIETQYFGPGTRLLVL.